These 15 T cell receptor beta chains were sequenced from one sample in a study of T-cell memory formation after mild COVID-19. TCRdb called the 5' RACE reads again in MiXCR, with one record for every CDR3 protein. Of about 200,000 distinct CDR3 sequences listed, over 9% were seen once; the top ten hold roughly 4%. Sequencing was carried out using PBMCs or a T cell subset sorted from them (not recorded which). Receptor source: a man aged 18 to 30 who had mild COVID-19 (a few samples of this study predate the infection). Cell type and time point are not known.

The chain uses TRBV18 and TRBJ1-2, with D hard to call. With 5 bases removed from V and 4 bases from J, the gap between germline ends came to 20 bases. The CDR3 has 16 amino acids. CDR1 and CDR2 from the germline V gene are KGHSH and LQKENI. CDR3 region: CASSSHPQNSAYGYTF. The CDR3 DNA is TGTGCCAGCTCATCGCACCCCCAAAACAGCGCCTATGGCTACACCTTC.

In this sample, this clonotype turned up a few times. The V call is TRBV7-8, the J call TRBJ2-7, with D perhaps matching TRBD1 or TRBD2 (6 bases each). This CDR3 is 15 amino acids long. Germline values: CDR1 SGHVS, CDR2 FQNEAQ. Trimming removed 5 bases at V and 3 bases at J, with 17 bases between. This CDR3 reads CASSHRDIGGYEQYF. CDR3 bases: TGTGCCAGCAGCCACCGGGACATCGGGGGCTACGAGCAGTACTTC.

This clonotype was seen a few times. The chain employs TRBV15 and TRBJ2-7; D may be TRBD1 or TRBD2 (6 bases each). The V gene lost 0 bases and the J gene lost 2 bases, with 11 bases spanning the gap. CDR3 size: 15 residues. Looked up from germline, CDR1 is LNHNV and CDR2 is YYDKDF (reference sequence). The CDR3 sequence: CATSRERGLTYEQYV. Here the CDR3 DNA reads TGTGCCACCAGCAGAGAACGGGGGCTGACCTACGAGCAGTACGTC.

This clonotype was seen many times. CDR3 loop: CASSPRLDRGRVANYGYTF. The CDR3 DNA is TGTGCCAGCAGCCCTAGACTCGACAGGGGCCGAGTTGCTAACTATGGCTACACCTTC. This sequence joins TRBV5-8 and TRBJ1-2; 8 nucleotides line up with TRBD1. Trimming at V came to 4 bases and at J to 0 bases, leaving 17 bases not matched to a gene. Germline CDR1 SGHTS, CDR2 YDEGEE. The CDR3 extends over 19 amino acids.

This clonotype was seen only a few times. The rearrangement joins TRBV18 to TRBJ2-2; D might be TRBD1 (6 bases). The germline V and J ends were trimmed by 5 bases and 1 base, with 11 bases remaining between them. Looked up from germline, CDR1 is KGHSH and CDR2 is LQKENI. The CDR3 contains 15 residues. CDR3 nucleotide sequence: TGTGCCAGCTCAACGGGACACCAGAACACCGGGGAGCTGTTTTTT. Amino acids: CASSTGHQNTGELFF.

V and J are TRBV29-1 and TRBJ2-1; D is unresolved. In germline, CDR1 is SQVTM, CDR2 ANQGSEA. The CDR3 extends over 14 amino acids. V gave up 6 bases and J gave up 9 bases, with 21 bases separating them. The chain's CDR3 is CSVYPPLSGSEQFF. CDR3 coding DNA: TGCAGCGTCTATCCCCCCCTGTCAGGAAGTGAGCAGTTCTTC.

This clonotype has only a few counts. The chain carries TRBV12-3 or TRBV12-4 and TRBJ2-3, with D perhaps being TRBD1 or TRBD2 (7 bases each). Between the trimmed V and J ends, which lost 7 bases and 3 bases, there was a span of 11 bases. The CDR3 contains 13 residues. Here the CDR3 DNA reads TGTGCCAGCACCCAGGGGGGGACAGATACGCAGTATTTT. It yields the protein CASTQGGTDTQYF.

This clonotype was seen a few times. The rearrangement links TRBV9 to TRBJ2-3; tentatively, D is TRBD1 or TRBD2 (5 bases each). Per the germline V gene, CDR1 is SGDLS and CDR2 is YYNGEE. This CDR3 has 13 residues. Trimming took 0 bases from V and 7 from J, leaving 9 bases between them. The CDR3 sequence: CASSVGGVHTQYF. The CDR3 DNA reads TGTGCCAGCAGCGTAGGAGGGGTCCATACGCAGTATTTT.

This clonotype was seen a handful of times. The chain couples TRBV4-1 to TRBJ1-5, with D hard to call. Germline V gives CDR1 MGHRA, CDR2 YSYEKL. The CDR3 loop spans 14 amino acids. V lost 0 bases and J 7 bases, leaving 10 bases between the germline ends. CDR3 amino acids: CASSQDFGEQPQHF. The DNA of the CDR3 is TGCGCCAGCAGCCAAGATTTCGGGGAACAGCCCCAGCATTTT.

This clonotype has more than one count but fewer than ten. V usage is TRBV6-1 and J usage is TRBJ1-2, with 9 bases that match TRBD1. Germline V gene data show CDR1 as MNHNS and CDR2 as SASEGT. The junction had 3 bases not matched to a gene; V was cut back by 1 base and J by 6 bases. The CDR3 has 14 amino acids. DNA for the CDR3: TGTGCCAGCAGTGAAGTTACAGGGGGCGATGGCTACACCTTC. It translates to CASSEVTGGDGYTF.

This clonotype was found many times. J is TRBJ2-3 and V is TRBV20-1; D remains unclear. CDR3 length: 13 amino acids. Per the germline V gene, CDR1 is DFQATT and CDR2 is SNEGSKA (reference sequence). V was shortened by 3 bases and J by 5 bases, with 12 bases between the two germline ends. The CDR3 loop reads CSASGLVGDTQYF. Written as DNA, the CDR3 is TGCAGTGCTAGTGGCCTCGTAGGAGATACGCAGTATTTT.

This clonotype was seen a handful of times. The chain links TRBV12-3 or TRBV12-4 to TRBJ1-5; the match to TRBD1 covers 7 bases. J gave up 10 bases and V 5 bases, and 2 bases lay outside the gene matches. The CDR3 is 11 amino acids. This CDR3 is CASSRTGPQHF. The CDR3 DNA follows: TGTGCCAGCAGTCGGACAGGACCCCAGCATTTT.

At least ten counts were recorded for this clonotype. The genes are TRBV4-3 and TRBJ2-3; D is ambiguous. Germline V gene data show CDR1 as LGHNA and CDR2 as YSLEER. The CDR3 totals 13 residues. V gave up 4 bases and J gave up 6 bases, with 11 bases separating them. CDR3 sequence (DNA): TGCGCCAGCAGCCGTCTTCTCACGGATACGCAGTATTTT. Its protein product is CASSRLLTDTQYF.

This clonotype showed up just a few times. The chain carries TRBV5-6 and TRBJ2-1; weak D call: TRBD1 (5 bases). The CDR3 has 16 amino acids. Germline V lookup: CDR1 SGHDT, CDR2 YYEEEE. Trimming removed 2 bases from V and 7 bases from J, with 19 bases in between. DNA of the CDR3: TGTGCCAGCAGCTTCCTCTTACGGACACTTCGGAATGAGCAGTTCTTC. It codes for CASSFLLRTLRNEQFF.

CDR3 loop: CASSLVRGGFPEKLFF. The CDR3 nucleotides are TGTGCCAGCAGCTTAGTGAGAGGGGGCTTTCCCGAAAAACTGTTTTTT. V usage is TRBV7-2 and J usage is TRBJ1-4, with 7 positions matching TRBD1. CDR1 is SGHTA and CDR2 is FQGNSA in the germline V gene. V shed 1 base, J shed 8 bases, and the junction held 10 bases outside the gene matches. The CDR3 sequence is 16 residues long.